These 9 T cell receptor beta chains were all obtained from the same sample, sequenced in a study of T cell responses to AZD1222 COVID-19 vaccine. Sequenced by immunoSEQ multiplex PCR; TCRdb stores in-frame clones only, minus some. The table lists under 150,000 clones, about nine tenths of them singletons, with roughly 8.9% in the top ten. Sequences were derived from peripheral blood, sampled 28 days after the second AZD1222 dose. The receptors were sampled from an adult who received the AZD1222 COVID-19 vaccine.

CDR3 coding DNA: TGCGCCAGCAGCTTGGGAGTCAGCGGGAGGTACCCAGATACGCAGTATTTT. Its translation: CASSLGVSGRYPDTQYF. V usage is TRBV5-1 and J usage is TRBJ2-3; TRBD2 aligns across 9 bases. CDR3 length: 17 residues. CDR1 and CDR2 from the germline V gene are SGHRS and YFSETQ. Losses at the gene ends were 0 bases for V and 4 bases for J; bases not matched to a gene: 9.

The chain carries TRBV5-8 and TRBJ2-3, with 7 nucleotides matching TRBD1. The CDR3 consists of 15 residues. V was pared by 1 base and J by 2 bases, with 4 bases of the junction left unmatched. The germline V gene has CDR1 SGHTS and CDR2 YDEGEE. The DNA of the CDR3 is TGTGCCAGCAGCTTGTCGAAGGGGGCCACAGATACGCAGTATTTT. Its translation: CASSLSKGATDTQYF.

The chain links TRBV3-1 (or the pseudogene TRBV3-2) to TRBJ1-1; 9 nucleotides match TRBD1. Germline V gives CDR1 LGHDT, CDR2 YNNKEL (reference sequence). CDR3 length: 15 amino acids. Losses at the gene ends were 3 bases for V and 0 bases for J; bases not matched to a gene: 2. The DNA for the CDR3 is TGTGCCAGCAGCCAGGGGGACAGGGTGAACACTGAAGCTTTCTTT. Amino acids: CASSQGDRVNTEAFF.

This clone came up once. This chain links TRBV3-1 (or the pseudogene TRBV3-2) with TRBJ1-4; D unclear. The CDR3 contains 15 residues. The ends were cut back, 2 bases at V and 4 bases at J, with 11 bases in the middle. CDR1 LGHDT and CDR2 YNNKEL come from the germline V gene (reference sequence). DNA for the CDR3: TGTGCCAGCAGCCAACGGGGAGAGGGTAATGAAAAACTGTTTTTT. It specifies CASSQRGEGNEKLFF.

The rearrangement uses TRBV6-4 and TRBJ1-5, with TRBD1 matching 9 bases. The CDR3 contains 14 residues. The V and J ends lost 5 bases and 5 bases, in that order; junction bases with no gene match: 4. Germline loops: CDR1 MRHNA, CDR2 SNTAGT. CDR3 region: CASSLTGGDQPQHF. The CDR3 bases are TGTGCCAGCAGTCTGACAGGGGGGGATCAGCCCCAGCATTTT.

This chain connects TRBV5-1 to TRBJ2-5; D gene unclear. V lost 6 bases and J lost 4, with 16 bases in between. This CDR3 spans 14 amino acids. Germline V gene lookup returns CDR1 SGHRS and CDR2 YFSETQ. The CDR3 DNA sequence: TGCGCCAGCACCTCCCGAGGAACCAGAGAGACCCAGTACTTC. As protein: CASTSRGTRETQYF.

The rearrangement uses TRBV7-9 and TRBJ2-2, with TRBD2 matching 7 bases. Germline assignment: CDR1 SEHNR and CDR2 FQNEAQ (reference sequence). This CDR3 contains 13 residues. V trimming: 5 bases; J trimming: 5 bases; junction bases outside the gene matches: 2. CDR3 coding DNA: TGTGCCAGCAGCCTCGGGGGGACCGGGGAGCTGTTTTTT. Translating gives CASSLGGTGELFF.

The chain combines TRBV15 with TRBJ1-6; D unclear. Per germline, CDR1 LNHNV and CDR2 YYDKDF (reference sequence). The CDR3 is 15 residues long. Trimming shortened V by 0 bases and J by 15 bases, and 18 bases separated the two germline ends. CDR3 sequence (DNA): TGTGCCACCAGCAGAGATTTGGCCCAGTCCCATCACCTCCACTTT. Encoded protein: CATSRDLAQSHHLHF.

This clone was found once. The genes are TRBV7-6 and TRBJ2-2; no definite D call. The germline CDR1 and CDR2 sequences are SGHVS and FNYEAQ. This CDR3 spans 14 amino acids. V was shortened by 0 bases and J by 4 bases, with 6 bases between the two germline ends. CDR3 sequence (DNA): TGTGCCAGCAGCTTAGCCCTCCGCACCGGGGAGCTGTTTTTT. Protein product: CASSLALRTGELFF.